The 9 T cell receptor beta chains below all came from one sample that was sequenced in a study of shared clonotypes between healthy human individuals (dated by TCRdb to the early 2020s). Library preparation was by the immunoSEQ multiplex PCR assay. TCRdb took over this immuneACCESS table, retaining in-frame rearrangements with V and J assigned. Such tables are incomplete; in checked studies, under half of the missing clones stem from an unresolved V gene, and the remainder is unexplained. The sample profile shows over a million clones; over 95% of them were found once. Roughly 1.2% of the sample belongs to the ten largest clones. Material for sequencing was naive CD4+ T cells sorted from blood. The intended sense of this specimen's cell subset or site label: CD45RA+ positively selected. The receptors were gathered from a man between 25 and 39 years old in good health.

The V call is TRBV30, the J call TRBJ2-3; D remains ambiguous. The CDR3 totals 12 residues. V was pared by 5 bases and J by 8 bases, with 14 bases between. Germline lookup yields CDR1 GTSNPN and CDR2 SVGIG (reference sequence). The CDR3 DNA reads TGTGCCTGGGCTGAGGCGTTTGGTACGCAGTATTTT. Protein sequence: CAWAEAFGTQYF.

CDR3 nucleotides: TGCGCCAGCAGCCCGACTGGACTAGCGGGAGTTTATGAGCAGTTCTTC. It specifies CASSPTGLAGVYEQFF. V and J are TRBV5-1 and TRBJ2-1; the match to TRBD2 covers 13 bases. After removal of 4 bases from V and 8 bases from J, the junction contained 9 bases not matched to a gene. The CDR3 loop spans 16 amino acids. Germline V gives CDR1 SGHRS, CDR2 YFSETQ.

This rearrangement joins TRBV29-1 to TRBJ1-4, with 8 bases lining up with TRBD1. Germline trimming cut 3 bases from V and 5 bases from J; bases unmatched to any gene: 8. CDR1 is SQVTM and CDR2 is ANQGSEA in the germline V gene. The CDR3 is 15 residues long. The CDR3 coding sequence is TGCAGCGTTGAGGGGGGCGGGACAGGCAATGAAAAACTGTTTTTT. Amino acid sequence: CSVEGGGTGNEKLFF.

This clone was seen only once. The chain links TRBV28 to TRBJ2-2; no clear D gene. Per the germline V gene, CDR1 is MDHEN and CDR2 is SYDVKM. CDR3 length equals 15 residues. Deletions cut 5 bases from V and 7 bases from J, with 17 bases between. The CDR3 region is CASSVVGRPIGELFF. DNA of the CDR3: TGTGCCAGCAGTGTAGTTGGACGTCCCATCGGGGAGCTGTTTTTT.

CDR3 region: CASSGTVTDTQYF. In DNA, the CDR3 is TGTGCCAGCAGCGGGACGGTGACAGATACGCAGTATTTT. The V and J genes are TRBV9 and TRBJ2-3, with no clear D. V dropped 3 bases and J dropped 3 bases, with 8 bases sitting between them. This CDR3 contains 13 residues. Germline values: CDR1 SGDLS, CDR2 YYNGEE.

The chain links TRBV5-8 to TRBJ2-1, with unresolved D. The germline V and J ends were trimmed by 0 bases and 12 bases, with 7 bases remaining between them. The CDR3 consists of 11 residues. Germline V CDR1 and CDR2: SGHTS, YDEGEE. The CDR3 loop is CASSLAGPQFF. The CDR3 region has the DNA TGTGCCAGCAGCTTGGCTGGGCCGCAGTTCTTC.

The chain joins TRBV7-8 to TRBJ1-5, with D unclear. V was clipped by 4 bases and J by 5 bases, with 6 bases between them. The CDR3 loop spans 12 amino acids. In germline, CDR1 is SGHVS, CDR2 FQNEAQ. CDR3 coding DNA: TGTGCCAGCAGCTCACCCGATCAGCCCCAGCATTTT. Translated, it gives CASSSPDQPQHF.

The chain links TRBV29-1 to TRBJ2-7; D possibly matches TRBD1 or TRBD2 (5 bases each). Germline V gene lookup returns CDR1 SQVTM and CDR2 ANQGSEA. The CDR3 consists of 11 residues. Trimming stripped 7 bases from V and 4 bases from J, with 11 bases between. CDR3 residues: CSGETAYEQYF. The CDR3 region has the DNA TGCAGCGGGGAGACAGCTTACGAGCAGTACTTC.

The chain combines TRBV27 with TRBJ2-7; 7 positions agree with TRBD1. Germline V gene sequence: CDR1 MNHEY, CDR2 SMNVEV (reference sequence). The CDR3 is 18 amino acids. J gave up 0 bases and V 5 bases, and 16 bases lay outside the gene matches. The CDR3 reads CASSPIGFHRGNSYEQYF. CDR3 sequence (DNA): TGTGCCAGCAGTCCCATAGGCTTCCACAGGGGTAACTCCTACGAGCAGTACTTC.